These 23 T cell receptor beta chains originate from one sample sequenced in a study of cytomegalovirus exposure and HLA in healthy donors. Amplification used 60 Vbeta primers and 13 Jbeta primers. The table came from immunoSEQ multiplex PCR; TCRdb's copy has only in-frame clones and leaves some out. The sample carries over 120,000 clones, roughly 80% recorded once. Input material: PBMCs. All receptors come from a woman in her twenties or thirties in good health and CMV-seronegative.

The rearrangement uses TRBV5-5 and TRBJ1-6, with 7 bases fitting TRBD1. This CDR3 has 14 amino acids. V dropped 4 bases and J dropped 7; count of bases not matched to a gene: 5. Looked up from germline, CDR1 is SGHKS and CDR2 is YYEKEE (reference sequence). This CDR3 is CASSRRGVNSPLHF. CDR3 DNA: TGTGCCAGCAGCCGCAGGGGGGTGAATTCACCCCTCCACTTT.

The rearrangement uses TRBV5-1 and TRBJ2-5; 7 nucleotides align to TRBD1. The J call is in doubt because the DNA end fits TRBJ2-7 better. Germline loops: CDR1 SGHRS, CDR2 YFSETQ. The CDR3 is made up of 14 amino acids. CDR3 protein: CASSRGDSSYEQYF. CDR3 in DNA: TGCGCCAGCAGCCGTGGGGACAGCTCCTACGAGCAGTACTTC.

V and J are TRBV19 and TRBJ2-1, with TRBD2 matching 8 bases. Per germline, CDR1 LNHDA and CDR2 SQIVND (reference sequence). The V gene end was trimmed by 8 bases and the J gene end by 9 bases; junction bases not matched to a gene: 12. The CDR3 runs to 14 residues. The CDR3 coding sequence is TGTGCCAGTTGCCATGTAGCGGGAAGGGGTGAGCAGTTCTTC. It specifies CASCHVAGRGEQFF.

The chain uses TRBV27 and TRBJ1-1; D is unclear. The germline V gene encodes CDR1 MNHEY and CDR2 SMNVEV (reference sequence). Trimming cost V 5 bases and J 4 bases, with 17 bases left between them. The CDR3 has 15 residues. CDR3 residues: CASSPRLTTGTEAFF. The CDR3 region has the DNA TGTGCCAGCAGTCCCCGACTGACTACTGGCACTGAAGCTTTCTTT.

This chain uses TRBV30 with TRBJ1-2; D possibly corresponds to TRBD1 (5 bases). CDR1 GTSNPN and CDR2 SVGIG come from the germline V gene (reference sequence). Trimming took off 0 bases at V and 2 bases at J, with 10 bases between the two ends. This CDR3 is built from 14 residues. This CDR3 is CAWSVGRGNYGYTF. CDR3 in DNA: TGTGCCTGGAGTGTAGGAAGGGGAAACTATGGCTACACCTTC. Complete variable domain (other parts from reference TRBV30 and TRBJ1-2): SQTIHQWPATLVQPVGSPLSLECTVEGTSNPNLYWYRQAAGRGLQLLFYSVGIGQISSEVPQNLSASRPQDRQFILSSKKLLLSDSGFYLCAWSVGRGNYGYTFGSGTRLTVV.

This clone was counted a few times. The chain is built from TRBV5-6 and TRBJ1-2, with a tentative D call TRBD1 (5 bases). CDR3 length equals 15 residues. The V end was cut by 0 bases, the J end by 7 bases, with 16 bases between. The germline V gene encodes CDR1 SGHDT and CDR2 YYEEEE. CDR3 residues: CASSLETRVLSGYTF. CDR3 nucleotides: TGTGCCAGCAGCTTGGAGACCAGGGTCTTGAGTGGCTACACCTTC.

V is TRBV5-1 and J is TRBJ1-1, with 8 bases identical to TRBD1. In germline, CDR1 is SGHRS, CDR2 YFSETQ. This CDR3 has 13 residues. Trimming at V came to 7 bases and at J to 0 bases, leaving 2 bases not matched to a gene. Written as DNA, the CDR3 is TGCGCCAGCCGACAGGGGTTGAACACTGAAGCTTTCTTT. As protein: CASRQGLNTEAFF.

This clone came up a few times. J is TRBJ2-3 and V is TRBV6-5, with D possibly being TRBD2 (6 bases). The CDR3 is 15 residues long. The germline V gene encodes CDR1 MNHEY and CDR2 SVGAGI. V shed 1 base and J shed 1 base, with 9 bases lying between them. The DNA of the CDR3 is TGTGCCAGCAGTTACTATGGCGGGGGCACAGATACGCAGTATTTT. As protein: CASSYYGGGTDTQYF.

The table lists this clone with a few counts. The chain employs TRBV21-1 and TRBJ1-1. TRBV21-1 is designated a pseudogene. This CDR3 comprises 16 residues. The chain's CDR3 is CARGTGSPSMNTEAFF. The CDR3, as DNA: TGTGCCAGGGGGACTGGAAGTCCATCTATGAACACTGAAGCTTTCTTT.

The rearrangement joins TRBV7-9 to TRBJ2-5; TRBD2 might be the D (5 bases). Germline V gene data show CDR1 as SEHNR and CDR2 as FQNEAQ (reference sequence). There are 13 residues in the CDR3. Trimming cost V 6 bases and J 4 bases, with 12 bases left between them. As DNA, the CDR3 is TGTGCCAGCAGACCTACAAGCGGAGAGACCCAGTACTTC. This gives the protein CASRPTSGETQYF.

The chain combines TRBV7-6 with TRBJ2-1, with 7 nucleotides matching TRBD2. V gave up 2 bases and J gave up 7 bases; unmatched junction bases: 5. Germline lookup yields CDR1 SGHVS and CDR2 FNYEAQ. The CDR3 contains 14 residues. This CDR3 reads CASSLTQRGNEQFF. For the CDR3, the DNA is TGTGCCAGCAGCTTAACCCAGCGGGGAAATGAGCAGTTCTTC.

The chain uses TRBV6-4 and TRBJ2-5, with 7 bases aligning to TRBD2. Judging by the DNA end, TRBJ2-7 fits better; the J call may be wrong. CDR3 length: 16 amino acids. Germline CDR1 and CDR2: MRHNA and SNTAGT. The CDR3 region has the DNA TGTGCCAGCAGCGAAGAGGCGGGGAGGGCCCCCTACGAGCAGTACTTC. Residues: CASSEEAGRAPYEQYF.

V gene TRBV14 combines with J gene TRBJ2-1; D is perhaps TRBD2 (5 bases). Germline V lookup: CDR1 SGHDN, CDR2 FVKESK. The V and J ends lost 0 bases and 2 bases respectively, with 8 bases between them. CDR3 length: 15 amino acids. CDR3 sequence reads: CASSQDRGTYNEQFF. The CDR3 coding sequence is TGTGCCAGCAGCCAAGATCGGGGAACCTACAATGAGCAGTTCTTC. The entire variable domain, with the rest obtained from reference TRBV14 and TRBJ2-1, is as follows: EAGVTQFPSHSVIEKGQTVTLRCDPISGHDNLYWYRRVMGKEIKFLLHFVKESKQDESGMPNNRFLAERTGGTYSTLKVQPAELEDSGVYFCASSQDRGTYNEQFFGPGTRLTVL.

The chain couples TRBV5-8 to TRBJ2-3; D gene uncertain. Germline V gene sequence: CDR1 SGHTS, CDR2 YDEGEE. CDR3 length: 15 residues. The V gene lost 2 bases and the J gene lost 0 bases, with 10 bases spanning the gap. The CDR3 here is CASSFPTSSTDTQYF. The DNA for the CDR3 is TGTGCCAGCAGCTTCCCGACATCTAGCACAGATACGCAGTATTTT.

The V gene is TRBV27, the J gene TRBJ2-1; a possible D gene is TRBD1 (6 bases). V shed 7 bases and J shed 7 bases, with 14 bases lying between them. Germline V lookup: CDR1 MNHEY, CDR2 SMNVEV (reference sequence). This CDR3 is 13 amino acids long. CDR3 in amino acids: CASTGARMNEQFF. As DNA, the CDR3 is TGTGCCAGCACAGGGGCTCGGATGAATGAGCAGTTCTTC.

This clone appeared once. The rearrangement links TRBV2 to TRBJ2-3; no clear D. Trimming left V 10 bases short and J 5 bases short, with 10 bases between. The CDR3 is 11 amino acids. Germline CDR1 SNHLY, CDR2 FYNNEI. The CDR3: CATLSIDTQYF. CDR3 bases: TGTGCCACCCTTTCTATAGATACGCAGTATTTT.

The chain combines TRBV28 with TRBJ2-1; 9 bases match TRBD2. Germline V lookup: CDR1 MDHEN, CDR2 SYDVKM. V dropped 3 bases and J dropped 4; count of bases not matched to a gene: 4. This CDR3 is built from 15 residues. The CDR3 region has the DNA TGTGCCAGCAGTTTTGCGGGAGGGCGATACAATGAGCAGTTCTTC. This codes for CASSFAGGRYNEQFF.

The chain recombines TRBV7-2 with TRBJ2-7; D not certain. Per the germline V gene, CDR1 is SGHTA and CDR2 is FQGNSA. This CDR3 region has 13 residues. Trimming removed 2 bases at V and 2 bases at J, with 7 bases between. CDR3 in DNA: TGTGCCAGCAGCTTATTTGAGACCTACGAGCAGTACTTC. Its protein is CASSLFETYEQYF.

On this clone itself: Compared with germline, one end of the junction differs, possibly owing to a read error. J is TRBJ1-1 and V is TRBV7-9, with D tentatively TRBD1 (6 bases). CDR3 length equals 17 residues. CDR1 and CDR2 from the germline V gene are SEHNR and FQNEAQ (reference sequence). The CDR3 DNA is TGTTCCAGCAGCTTAGCCGAGGGCAGGGGAGCCAACACTGAAGCTTTCTTT. The encoded protein is CSSSLAEGRGANTEAFF. Supplemented by reference TRBV7-9 and TRBJ1-1, the full variable domain reads DTGVSQNPRHKITKRGQNVTFRCDPISEHNRLYWYRQTLGQGPEFLTYFQNEAQLEKSRLLSDRFSAERPKGSFSTLEIQRTEQGDSAMYLCSSSLAEGRGANTEAFFGQGTRLTVV.

The chain recombines TRBV4-1 with TRBJ1-6; TRBD1 might be the D (6 bases). The germline CDR1 and CDR2 sequences are MGHRA and YSYEKL. V was shortened by 0 bases and J by 4 bases, with 16 bases between the two germline ends. The CDR3 spans 18 residues. The CDR3 loop reads CASSQEGLRQDYNSPLHF. In nucleotides, the CDR3 is TGCGCCAGCAGCCAAGAGGGGTTGAGACAGGATTATAATTCACCCCTCCACTTT.

The sample holds one count of this clone. The V call is TRBV7-2, the J call TRBJ2-7; D may be TRBD1 (7 bases). Germline assignment: CDR1 SGHTA and CDR2 FQGNSA. The CDR3 has 14 amino acids. Trimming took off 2 bases at V and 6 bases at J, with 14 bases between the two ends. As DNA, the CDR3 is TGTGCCAGCAGCTTATCGGCAGGGGGGTCCGAGCAGTACTTC. It translates to CASSLSAGGSEQYF.

The V call is TRBV28, the J call TRBJ2-2, with D perhaps TRBD2 (6 bases). The CDR3 has 13 amino acids. Germline V gene sequence: CDR1 MDHEN, CDR2 SYDVKM. V lost 6 bases and J 6 bases, leaving 11 bases between the germline ends. CDR3 region: CASREGLSGELFF. The CDR3 DNA sequence: TGTGCCAGCAGGGAGGGGTTGTCCGGGGAGCTGTTTTTT. Based on the CDR3 plus reference TRBV28 and TRBJ2-2, the full variable domain is DVKVTQSSRYLVKRTGEKVFLECVQDMDHENMFWYRQDPGLGLRLIYFSYDVKMKEKGDIPEGYSVSREKKERFSLILESASTNQTSMYLCASREGLSGELFFGEGSRLTVL.

The CDR3 DNA is TGTGCCAGCAGTTCCCTGACGGGGGCAGGGGGCGCGGAGGGCTATGGCTACACCTTC. Translated: CASSSLTGAGGAEGYGYTF. This rearrangement joins TRBV27 to TRBJ1-2, with 8 positions matching TRBD1. V lost 4 bases to trimming and J lost 4 bases; unmatched junction nucleotides: 20. This CDR3 region has 19 residues. Germline assignment: CDR1 MNHEY and CDR2 SMNVEV (reference sequence).